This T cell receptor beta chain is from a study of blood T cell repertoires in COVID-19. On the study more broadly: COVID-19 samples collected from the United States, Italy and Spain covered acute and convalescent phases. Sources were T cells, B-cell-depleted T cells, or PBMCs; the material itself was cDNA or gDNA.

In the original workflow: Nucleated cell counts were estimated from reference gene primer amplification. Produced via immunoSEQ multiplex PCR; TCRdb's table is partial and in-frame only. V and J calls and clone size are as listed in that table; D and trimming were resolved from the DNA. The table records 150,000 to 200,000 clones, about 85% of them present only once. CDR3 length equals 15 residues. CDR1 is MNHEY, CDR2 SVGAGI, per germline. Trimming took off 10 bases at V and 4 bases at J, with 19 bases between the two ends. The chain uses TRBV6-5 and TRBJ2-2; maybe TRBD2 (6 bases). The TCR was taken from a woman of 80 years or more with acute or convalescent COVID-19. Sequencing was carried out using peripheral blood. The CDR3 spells CATNAEGRLTGELFF. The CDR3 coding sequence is TGTGCCACGAACGCGGAGGGTAGGCTCACCGGGGAGCTGTTTTTT.